The 13 T cell receptor beta chains below come from one sample, sequenced in a study of patients and donors after allogeneic stem cell transplantation. TCRdb used MiXCR to reprocess the RT-PCR reads, holding one entry per CDR3 protein. The sample includes roughly 960,000 distinct CDR3 sequences, approximately 19% of them seen just once. Sequencing was carried out using blood, either unsorted or a sorted T cell fraction (not recorded which). These receptors were taken from a human donor who was either an allogeneic HSCT recipient or a stem cell or donor lymphocyte infusion donor (not recorded which). It is not recorded whose cells these are; they may come from a transplant donor.

This clonotype was counted between two and nine times. The chain uses TRBV20-1 and TRBJ2-7, with 10 bases fitting TRBD1. Germline CDR1 is DFQATT and CDR2 is SNEGSKA (reference sequence). The CDR3 consists of 14 residues. J was trimmed by 6 bases and V by 6 bases; bases with no gene match: 11. Written as DNA, the CDR3 is TGCAGTGCGGCGTCCGGGACAGGGGCGAGCGAGCAGTACTTC. This codes for CSAASGTGASEQYF.

In its sample, this clonotype was seen many times. V usage is TRBV12-3 or TRBV12-4 and J usage is TRBJ1-2; 9 bases line up with TRBD1. There are 13 residues in the CDR3. The trim removed 6 bases at V and 8 bases at J, leaving 7 bases unmatched. The CDR3 nucleotides are TGTGCCAGCAGCACACAGGGGGCGCGGGGCTACACCTTC. It specifies CASSTQGARGYTF.

The CDR3 DNA follows: TGTGCCAGCTCACCACCCCGGAGCTCTGGAAACACCATATATTTT. Encoded protein: CASSPPRSSGNTIYF. The chain links TRBV18 to TRBJ1-3; no clear D gene. Per the germline V gene, CDR1 is KGHSH and CDR2 is LQKENI. Trimming cost V 0 bases and J 0 bases, with 6 bases left between them. The CDR3 length is 15 residues.

The gene calls are TRBV14 and TRBJ2-2; D possibly corresponds to TRBD2 (6 bases). Trimming pared 4 bases from V and 0 bases from J, leaving 15 bases between. The germline CDR1 and CDR2 sequences are SGHDN and FVKESK. The CDR3 loop spans 17 amino acids. CDR3 sequence (DNA): TGTGCCAGCAGCCTTAGGGGAGGATTCGCGAACACCGGGGAGCTGTTTTTT. This translates into CASSLRGGFANTGELFF.

This clonotype was observed a handful of times. This chain links TRBV4-2 with TRBJ1-4, with D perhaps TRBD1 (6 bases). Germline V CDR1 and CDR2: LGHNA, YNFKEQ. Trimming left V 3 bases short and J 5 bases short, with 13 bases between. The CDR3 runs to 15 residues. This CDR3 is CASSQKQGPNEKLFF. CDR3 DNA: TGTGCCAGCAGCCAGAAACAGGGTCCCAATGAAAAACTGTTTTTT.

This chain links TRBV20-1 with TRBJ1-5; 10 bases match TRBD1. CDR3 length: 15 amino acids. Germline V CDR1 and CDR2: DFQATT, SNEGSKA (reference sequence). The J segment lost 2 bases and the V segment lost 2 bases, leaving 3 bases of the junction unmatched. This chain's CDR3 is CSARTGTGGNQPQHF. The CDR3 DNA reads as TGCAGTGCTAGAACCGGGACAGGGGGCAATCAGCCCCAGCATTTT.

This sequence joins TRBV29-1 and TRBJ2-2, with 8 bases lining up with TRBD1. Germline CDR1 and CDR2: SQVTM and ANQGSEA. The CDR3 is made up of 15 amino acids. The V segment lost 7 bases and the J segment 3 bases; nucleotides outside the gene matches: 10. The CDR3 sequence is CSASGGIRDTGELFF. The CDR3 nucleotides are TGCAGCGCATCAGGGGGCATCAGGGACACCGGGGAGCTGTTTTTT.

The table lists this clonotype with a few counts. The V gene is TRBV5-1, the J gene TRBJ1-2; D unresolved. Germline V gene lookup returns CDR1 SGHRS and CDR2 YFSETQ. This CDR3 has 14 amino acids. The V and J ends lost 1 base and 2 bases respectively, with 9 bases between them. CDR3 protein: CASSLFDTNYGYTF. CDR3 sequence (DNA): TGCGCCAGCAGCTTGTTCGACACCAACTATGGCTACACCTTC.

This clonotype was counted a few times. The V gene is TRBV5-1, the J gene TRBJ1-2, with 12 positions matching TRBD1. CDR3 length: 17 residues. The germline gives CDR1 SGHRS, CDR2 YFSETQ. Losses at the gene ends were 1 base for V and 0 bases for J; bases not matched to a gene: 4. The CDR3 bases are TGCGCCAGCAGCTTGTCGGGACAGGGGGCCCCTAACTATGGCTACACCTTC. This translates into CASSLSGQGAPNYGYTF.

This clonotype showed up just a few times. This sequence joins TRBV5-1 and TRBJ1-2, with D possibly matching TRBD1 (6 bases). There are 17 residues in the CDR3. Germline V gives CDR1 SGHRS, CDR2 YFSETQ. V shed 4 bases and J shed 2 bases, with 21 bases lying between them. In DNA, the CDR3 is TGCGCCAGCAGCCCGATAACAGGGCTTCTTGCAAACTATGGCTACACCTTC. This translates into CASSPITGLLANYGYTF.

This clonotype was picked up a small number of times. The chain has TRBV5-6 and TRBJ2-5, with D perhaps TRBD2 (6 bases). V gave up 0 bases and J gave up 5 bases, with 14 bases separating them. Per germline, CDR1 SGHDT and CDR2 YYEEEE. The CDR3 has 15 residues. Written as DNA, the CDR3 is TGTGCCAGCAGCTTGGTGGGGGGAACTGCTGAGACCCAGTACTTC. It codes for CASSLVGGTAETQYF.

The sample holds many counts of this clonotype. The chain uses TRBV12-3 or TRBV12-4 and TRBJ1-4, with a possible D match to TRBD1 (5 bases). The CDR3 runs to 13 residues. Trimming took 3 bases from V and 6 from J, leaving 8 bases between them. CDR3 sequence reads: CASSFLGDEKLFF. The CDR3 DNA is TGTGCCAGCAGTTTTTTAGGGGATGAAAAACTGTTTTTT.

This clonotype has a handful of counts. V usage is TRBV18 and J usage is TRBJ1-5; 9 positions match TRBD1. This CDR3 is built from 15 residues. Germline CDR1 and CDR2: KGHSH and LQKENI. After removal of 3 bases from V and 4 bases from J, the junction contained 4 bases not matched to a gene. The CDR3 DNA is TGTGCCAGCTCACCCATGACAGGGGGTAATCAGCCCCAGCATTTT. As protein: CASSPMTGGNQPQHF.